The entry that follows covers one T cell receptor beta chain sequence. Its specificity is not known. These data originate in a study of cytomegalovirus exposure and HLA in healthy donors. 13 Jbeta primers and 60 Vbeta primers were used for the PCR. In the study's own analysis: In a later analysis, of about 80 million unique beta chains, roughly 11 million appeared in at least two donors. Assay used: immunoSEQ multiplex PCR; TCRdb lists only in-frame clones, some missing. V, J and clone size were drawn from that table, and D and trimming were deduced from the DNA. This table holds about 200,000 clones, 60% to 85% found once. Study results and limitations: Testing in vitro showed a few CMV-associated chains specific for CMV antigens. In terms of immune exposure information, only CMV serostatus was available.

V was clipped by 5 bases and J by 3 bases; unmatched bases: 3. CDR1 and CDR2 from the germline V gene are SGHTA and FQGNSA. The length of the CDR3 is 15 residues. Material for sequencing was PBMCs. The receptor was derived from a woman aged 40-49 years in good health and CMV-seronegative. V usage is TRBV7-2 and J usage is TRBJ2-7; 14 positions match TRBD2. As DNA, the CDR3 is TGTGCCAGCAGCCAGGGACTAGCGGGAGTCTACGAGCAGTACTTC. Protein: CASSQGLAGVYEQYF.